This T cell receptor beta chain comes out of a study of T cell repertoires in cytomegalovirus infection. Overall study context: In public TCR beta signatures, there were indications of both CMV infection and matching HLA type.

One entry per CDR3 protein results from TCRdb running MiXCR on the reads. Altogether approximately 500,000 distinct CDR3 sequences are present, roughly 34% being singletons, with the ten largest covering roughly a sixth. This clonotype was seen more than once but under ten times. Antigen: not known. CDR1 is SGHAT and CDR2 is FQNNGV in the germline V gene. The CDR3 totals 16 residues. V lost 6 bases to trimming and J lost 6 bases; unmatched junction nucleotides: 13. The specimen comprised cultured PBMCs, sampled from culture after CMV antigen stimulation. The chain uses TRBV11-2 and TRBJ2-2, with 7 nucleotides matching TRBD2. The sequence was collected from a human donor in good health (CMV status not recorded). Some clones in this sample may be carry-over from other donors' samples. In DNA form, the CDR3 reads TGTGCCAGCAGACTTCAGGGAGGGGTCCGTCCCGGGGAGCTGTTTTTT. Its translation: CASRLQGGVRPGELFF.